Following are 30 T cell receptor beta chains from one sample sequenced in a study of shared clonotypes between healthy human individuals. TCRdb's copy holds only in-frame clones and misses some; the assay was immunoSEQ multiplex PCR. The sample shows about 980,000 clones, around 80% of them seen only once. Material for sequencing was memory CD4+ T cells sorted from blood. Subset given: CD45RA-negative fraction. The source is a man younger than 30 in good health.

The chain joins TRBV19 to TRBJ1-3, with D possibly matching TRBD1 (5 bases). The CDR3 extends over 15 amino acids. Between the trimmed V and J ends, which lost 7 bases and 4 bases, there was a span of 17 bases. The germline gives CDR1 LNHDA, CDR2 SQIVND (reference sequence). CDR3 protein: CASIPGRGSGNTIYF. The DNA of the CDR3 is TGTGCCAGTATCCCAGGGAGGGGATCCGGAAACACCATATATTTT.

About this clone: Possible read error: a much larger clone is one base away. The gene calls are TRBV6-4 and TRBJ2-7; D remains unclear. Per the germline V gene, CDR1 is MRHNA and CDR2 is SNTAGT. Trimming removed 5 bases at V and 3 bases at J, with 2 bases between. This CDR3 region has 10 residues. The CDR3 DNA reads as TGTGCCAGCAGTCGCTACGAGCAGTACTTC. As protein: CASSRYEQYF.

V is TRBV7-2 and J is TRBJ1-2; TRBD1 matches at 7 bases. With V trimmed by 4 bases and J by 2 bases, 7 bases remained unmatched. The CDR3 spans 15 residues. In germline, CDR1 is SGHTA, CDR2 FQGNSA. CDR3 bases: TGTGCCAGCAGCTCCCCCTGGGGACAGAACTATGGCTACACCTTC. Its translation is CASSSPWGQNYGYTF.

Note on this clone: This same CDR3 is encoded by further DNA sequences in the sample. The chain recombines TRBV30 with TRBJ1-5; no definite D call. The germline CDR1 and CDR2 sequences are GTSNPN and SVGIG (reference sequence). Trimming left V 1 base short and J 4 bases short, with 8 bases between. The CDR3 runs 13 residues. CDR3 protein: CAWSGGENQPQHF. The CDR3, as DNA: TGTGCCTGGAGTGGAGGAGAGAATCAGCCCCAGCATTTT.

The V gene is TRBV1, the J gene TRBJ1-3; TRBD1, the table's D call, lacks a check against the DNA. TRBV1 constitutes a pseudogene. The CDR3 consists of 19 residues. In DNA form, the CDR3 reads TGCACCAGCAGCCAAGATCGGGGGAACAGGGGGCTTTCTGGAAACACCATATATTTT. This sequence encodes CTSSQDRGNRGLSGNTIYF.

The sample holds a few counts of this clone. This chain's CDR3 is CASSEQGRGTEAFF. CDR3 nucleotides: TGTGCCAGCAGCGAACAGGGTCGGGGCACTGAAGCTTTCTTT. The chain recombines TRBV7-8 with TRBJ1-1; D is perhaps TRBD1 (6 bases). Trimming cost V 5 bases and J 4 bases, with 14 bases left between them. Germline V gene sequence: CDR1 SGHVS, CDR2 FQNEAQ. The CDR3 runs 14 residues.

The J gene is TRBJ2-2, the V gene TRBV6-4, with TRBD1 matching 7 bases. The CDR3 totals 14 residues. Trimming at V came to 6 bases and at J to 4 bases, leaving 5 bases not matched to a gene. From germline, CDR1 is MRHNA and CDR2 SNTAGT. The CDR3: CASSQQGPTGELFF. CDR3 nucleotide sequence: TGTGCCAGCAGCCAACAGGGGCCCACCGGGGAGCTGTTTTTT.

The V and J genes are TRBV25-1 and TRBJ2-5, with a weak D call TRBD1 (7 bases). The V gene's germline CDR1 is MGHDK and CDR2 SYGVNS. V lost 5 bases and J 4 bases, leaving 14 bases between the germline ends. This CDR3 has 14 amino acids. The CDR3 sequence is CASSLPGGRETQYF. CDR3 DNA: TGTGCCAGCAGTCTTCCAGGGGGGAGAGAGACCCAGTACTTC.

This clone was seen a single time. This chain connects TRBV9 to TRBJ1-3; D is unresolved. The V end was cut by 3 bases, the J end by 0 bases, with 10 bases between. Germline lookup yields CDR1 SGDLS and CDR2 YYNGEE. The CDR3 is made up of 15 amino acids. CDR3 residues: CASSAEGSSGNTIYF. CDR3 sequence (DNA): TGTGCCAGCAGCGCGGAAGGTTCCTCTGGAAACACCATATATTTT.

The V call is TRBV5-6, the J call TRBJ1-4, with 7 bases that match TRBD1. CDR1 and CDR2 (germline): SGHDT, YYEEEE. After removal of 0 bases from V and 8 bases from J, the junction contained 4 bases not matched to a gene. This CDR3 region has 14 residues. CDR3 sequence: CASSLEGTDEKLFF. The CDR3 region has the DNA TGTGCCAGCAGCTTGGAGGGGACAGACGAAAAACTGTTTTTT.

This clone has just a few counts. This sequence joins TRBV7-9 and TRBJ1-1; TRBD1 might be the D (6 bases). The CDR3 has 12 residues. With 1 base removed from V and 9 bases from J, the gap between germline ends came to 9 bases. Germline values: CDR1 SEHNR, CDR2 FQNEAQ (reference sequence). CDR3 loop: CASSLEGGQAFF. In DNA, the CDR3 is TGTGCCAGCAGCTTAGAGGGGGGGCAAGCTTTCTTT. The whole variable domain, filled in from reference TRBV7-9 and TRBJ1-1, reads DTGVSQNPRHKITKRGQNVTFRCDPISEHNRLYWYRQTLGQGPEFLTYFQNEAQLEKSRLLSDRFSAERPKGSFSTLEIQRTEQGDSAMYLCASSLEGGQAFFGQGTRLTVV.

V and J are TRBV7-9 and TRBJ1-1; D remains ambiguous. CDR3 size: 13 residues. Germline CDR1 and CDR2: SEHNR and FQNEAQ (reference sequence). Trimming took off 5 bases at V and 6 bases at J, with 13 bases between the two ends. CDR3: CASSLAGKPEAFF. CDR3 DNA sequence: TGTGCCAGCAGCCTTGCGGGGAAACCTGAAGCTTTCTTT.

Comments on this clone: This sample includes further DNA sequences coding for the same CDR3. This sequence joins TRBV7-2 and TRBJ2-6; D remains unclear. Looked up from germline, CDR1 is SGHTA and CDR2 is FQGNSA. This CDR3 spans 13 amino acids. V lost 6 bases, J lost 1 base, and 4 bases lay in between. CDR3 residues: CASRGSGANVLTF. The CDR3 nucleotides are TGTGCCAGCAGGGGTTCTGGGGCCAACGTCCTGACTTTC.

V usage is TRBV18 and J usage is TRBJ2-5, with D perhaps matching TRBD1 or TRBD2 (6 bases each). The CDR3 totals 14 residues. Between the trimmed V and J ends, which lost 3 bases and 3 bases, there was a span of 11 bases. Germline lookup yields CDR1 KGHSH and CDR2 LQKENI. The CDR3 is CASSPPGGEETQYF. In DNA, the CDR3 is TGTGCCAGCTCACCTCCCGGGGGCGAAGAGACCCAGTACTTC.

The V and J genes are TRBV5-1 and TRBJ2-5, with 9 bases aligning to TRBD2. Trimming removed 1 base from V and 4 bases from J; junction bases left unmatched: 8. CDR3 length equals 16 residues. Germline values: CDR1 SGHRS, CDR2 YFSETQ. CDR3 in DNA: TGCGCCAGCAGCTTGTCCCCAGCGGGAGGAGGAGAGACCCAGTACTTC. Amino acid sequence: CASSLSPAGGGETQYF.

The V call is TRBV7-2, the J call TRBJ2-7; TRBD2 agrees at 12 bases. The CDR3 sequence is 15 residues long. Trimming removed 5 bases from V and 5 bases from J; junction bases left unmatched: 7. Germline assignment: CDR1 SGHTA and CDR2 FQGNSA. The CDR3 here is CASSSLAGGINEQYF. DNA for the CDR3: TGTGCCAGCAGCAGCCTAGCGGGAGGGATCAACGAGCAGTACTTC.

V and J are TRBV5-4 and TRBJ2-7; D gene ambiguous. Germline values: CDR1 SGHNT, CDR2 YYREEE (reference sequence). Trimming pared 0 bases from V and 5 bases from J, leaving 12 bases between. This CDR3 has 14 residues. This chain's CDR3 is CASSLVGARNEQYF. As DNA, the CDR3 is TGTGCCAGCAGCTTGGTGGGTGCCCGGAACGAGCAGTACTTC. The full variable domain, its missing parts supplied by reference TRBV5-4 and TRBJ2-7, is ETGVTQSPTHLIKTRGQQVTLRCSSQSGHNTVSWYQQALGQGPQFIFQYYREEENGRGNFPPRFSGLQFPNYSSELNVNALELDDSALYLCASSLVGARNEQYFGPGTRLTVT.

The V call is TRBV19, the J call TRBJ1-2; 9 nucleotides line up with TRBD1. Per the germline V gene, CDR1 is LNHDA and CDR2 is SQIVND (reference sequence). The CDR3 runs 14 residues. V lost 6 bases and J lost 0; bases outside the gene matches: 2. The CDR3 DNA follows: TGTGCCAGTAGACAGGGGGCCTCTAACTATGGCTACACCTTC. Protein product: CASRQGASNYGYTF.

V is TRBV30 and J is TRBJ2-6; the D call may be TRBD1 or TRBD2 (5 bases each). The V end was cut by 3 bases, the J end by 0 bases, with 12 bases between. Germline V gene lookup returns CDR1 GTSNPN and CDR2 SVGIG (reference sequence). This CDR3 comprises 16 residues. The CDR3 DNA follows: TGTGCCTGGAGCGGGGCCAGCTTCTCTGGGGCCAACGTCCTGACTTTC. It is translated as CAWSGASFSGANVLTF.

Concerning this clone: Compared with germline, one end of the junction differs, possibly owing to a read error. The V and J genes are TRBV7-9 and TRBJ2-7, with D perhaps matching TRBD2 (6 bases). Germline V gives CDR1 SEHNR, CDR2 FQNEAQ (reference sequence). The CDR3 is 11 residues long. The CDR3 reads CASSFRDSTDF. The CDR3 region has the DNA TGTGCCAGCAGTTTCCGGGACTCCACCGACTTC.

The chain combines TRBV11-2 with TRBJ2-5, with D possibly TRBD2 on 6 matching bases. The CDR3 sequence is 15 residues long. With 0 bases removed from V and 1 base from J, the gap between germline ends came to 9 bases. Looked up from germline, CDR1 is SGHAT and CDR2 is FQNNGV. CDR3 bases: TGTGCCAGCAGCTTAGATGGGGGGACCCAAGAGACCCAGTACTTC. Translation gives CASSLDGGTQETQYF.

This clone has at least ten counts. This chain connects TRBV6-5 to TRBJ1-5; TRBD1 is a possible D gene (5 bases). Trimming removed 4 bases from V and 7 bases from J, with 11 bases in between. The CDR3 runs 13 residues. Per the germline V gene, CDR1 is MNHEY and CDR2 is SVGAGI. The CDR3 nucleotides are TGTGCCAGCAGTTCCGGCAGGGTGCAGCCCCAGCATTTT. This translates into CASSSGRVQPQHF.

This clone was observed once. The rearrangement links TRBV5-8 to TRBJ2-1, with D tentatively TRBD2 (5 bases). V was pared by 4 bases and J by 5 bases, with 16 bases between. Looked up from germline, CDR1 is SGHTS and CDR2 is YDEGEE. The CDR3 consists of 15 residues. Written as DNA, the CDR3 is TGTGCCAGCAGCCCAGACTATGGTCGGAACAATGAGCAGTTCTTC. This encodes CASSPDYGRNNEQFF.

In regard to this clone: The sample has other DNA sequences that encode this CDR3 too. The rearrangement joins TRBV7-3 to TRBJ2-3; a weak D match, TRBD2 (5 bases). Germline CDR1 and CDR2: SGHTA and FQGTGA. Trimming shortened V by 5 bases and J by 0 bases, and 6 bases separated the two germline ends. The CDR3 is 13 residues long. DNA of the CDR3: TGTGCCAGCAGCAGAGGGAGCACAGATACGCAGTATTTT. Its protein is CASSRGSTDTQYF.

The rearrangement links TRBV6-1 to TRBJ1-5; D unclear. The V gene lost 6 bases and the J gene lost 2 bases, with 11 bases spanning the gap. The CDR3 has 14 residues. Germline values: CDR1 MNHNS, CDR2 SASEGT. As DNA, the CDR3 is TGTGCCAGCAGGTGGGAATCGGGCAATCAGCCCCAGCATTTT. Protein: CASRWESGNQPQHF.

J is TRBJ2-3 and V is TRBV9; D not resolved. CDR1 and CDR2 (germline): SGDLS, YYNGEE. Trimming took 3 bases from V and 5 from J, leaving 10 bases between them. The CDR3 has 13 residues. The CDR3 region has the DNA TGTGCCAGCAGCGCAGACCTTGTAGATACGCAGTATTTT. It translates to CASSADLVDTQYF.

This clone occurred a few times. The rearrangement joins TRBV6-1 to TRBJ1-2; maybe TRBD1 (6 bases). The CDR3 spans 15 residues. V lost 0 bases and J 6 bases, leaving 14 bases between the germline ends. CDR1 is MNHNS and CDR2 is SASEGT in the germline V gene. In DNA, the CDR3 is TGTGCCAGCAGTGAAGCAGGGTCGACAGGAGATGGCTACACCTTC. Residues: CASSEAGSTGDGYTF.

Remarks on this clone: This clone may be a read error of a much larger clone one base away. The J gene is TRBJ2-7, the V gene TRBV27; 7 bases map to TRBD1. This CDR3 is built from 13 residues. Germline V gives CDR1 MNHEY, CDR2 SMNVEV (reference sequence). Trimming at V came to 3 bases and at J to 3 bases, leaving 2 bases not matched to a gene. DNA of the CDR3: TGTGCCAGCAGTTTTAGGGGGCGCTACGAGCAGTACTTC. It codes for CASSFRGRYEQYF.

The V gene is TRBV27, the J gene TRBJ1-2, with a weak D call TRBD1 (5 bases). The V and J ends lost 3 bases and 4 bases respectively, with 9 bases between them. Germline V gene data show CDR1 as MNHEY and CDR2 as SMNVEV (reference sequence). The CDR3 sequence is 13 residues long. The DNA for the CDR3 is TGTGCCAGCAGTTTCGAGGGGTCCTATGGCTACACCTTC. Its protein product is CASSFEGSYGYTF.

The sample holds a few counts of this clone. The chain has TRBV7-3 and TRBJ2-2; TRBD1 aligns across 9 bases. The CDR3 contains 16 residues. V shed 6 bases, J shed 4 bases, and the junction held 9 bases outside the gene matches. Per germline, CDR1 SGHTA and CDR2 FQGTGA. The CDR3 nucleotides are TGTGCCAGCAGGATCCACAGGGGGCAGAGCACCGGGGAGCTGTTTTTT. Amino acid sequence: CASRIHRGQSTGELFF.